This passage covers 18 T cell receptor beta chains from one sample sequenced in a study of T-cell reconstitution after alpha-beta-depleted transplantation in children. Unique molecular identifiers were used in preparing the TCRbeta library. TCRdb independently ran MiXCR on the PCR reads; one entry per CDR3 protein. The sample contains 150,000 to 250,000 distinct CDR3 sequences, about 6% of which appear only once. This specimen was PBMCs, taken before TCRalphabeta/CD19-depleted stem cell transplant. The receptors stem from a girl in the first two years of life with combined immunodeficiency, due to receive a stem cell transplant.

This clonotype was recorded a few times. This chain links TRBV20-1 with TRBJ2-1; 9 bases agree with TRBD2. The germline V gene has CDR1 DFQATT and CDR2 SNEGSKA (reference sequence). This CDR3 region has 14 residues. The J segment lost 8 bases and the V segment lost 4 bases, leaving 9 bases of the junction unmatched. CDR3 loop: CSATEGGRAYEQFF. The CDR3 coding sequence is TGCAGTGCTACCGAGGGCGGGAGGGCATATGAGCAGTTCTTC.

Remarks on this clonotype: Since a much larger clone is just one base distant, this may be a read error. The V call is TRBV3-1, the J call TRBJ2-7; 8 positions match TRBD1. This CDR3 is 19 amino acids long. CDR1 and CDR2 from the germline V gene are LGHDT and YNNKEL (reference sequence). Written as DNA, the CDR3 is TGTACCAGCAGTTTTAGTATCCTTGGACAGGGTGGAGTGTTAGGAGAGCAGTACTTC. Its protein is CTSSFSILGQGGVLGEQYF.

This clonotype appeared many times. V and J are TRBV18 and TRBJ2-7; 8 bases are a match to TRBD2. Trimming took 3 bases from V and 6 from J; bases not matched to a gene: 7. The CDR3 length is 14 residues. In germline, CDR1 is KGHSH, CDR2 LQKENI. Written as DNA, the CDR3 is TGTGCCAGCTCACCGGCGGGGGGCGAGGGCGAGCAGTACTTC. Residues: CASSPAGGEGEQYF.

This clonotype appeared many times. J is TRBJ2-5 and V is TRBV12-3 or TRBV12-4; possibly TRBD1 or TRBD2 for D (5 bases each). The length of the CDR3 is 16 residues. V dropped 2 bases and J dropped 2 bases, with 15 bases sitting between them. CDR3 protein: CASSLKGRSDQETQYF. For the CDR3, the DNA is TGTGCCAGCAGTTTAAAGGGACGGTCAGATCAAGAGACCCAGTACTTC.

This clonotype was picked up many times. The genes are TRBV19 and TRBJ2-7; the D gene is possibly TRBD2 (5 bases). This CDR3 has 11 residues. The germline gives CDR1 LNHDA, CDR2 SQIVND (reference sequence). Trimming removed 4 bases from V and 7 bases from J, with 8 bases in between. CDR3 in amino acids: CASSNPGEQYF. In nucleotides, the CDR3 is TGTGCCAGTAGTAACCCGGGGGAGCAGTACTTC.

This chain links TRBV15 with TRBJ2-7, with D perhaps TRBD1 (6 bases). The CDR3 is 15 amino acids. CDR1 and CDR2 (germline): LNHNV, YYDKDF (reference sequence). V was pared by 1 base and J by 9 bases, with 19 bases between. CDR3 sequence reads: CATSRVGQGGIGQYF. DNA for the CDR3: TGTGCCACCAGCAGAGTCGGGCAAGGGGGAATCGGGCAGTACTTC.

Only a few counts were recorded for this clonotype. This chain connects TRBV20-1 to TRBJ1-1; D might be TRBD1 (6 bases). Germline CDR1 is DFQATT and CDR2 is SNEGSKA (reference sequence). Trimming stripped 4 bases from V and 2 bases from J, with 11 bases between. CDR3 length equals 13 residues. CDR3 coding DNA: TGCAGTGCTACCAGGGGATACAACACTGAAGCTTTCTTT. This translates into CSATRGYNTEAFF.

This clonotype was detected ten times or more. This chain joins TRBV5-6 and TRBJ2-3; D remains unclear. This CDR3 is built from 11 residues. V lost 2 bases and J lost 6, with 4 bases in between. Germline V gives CDR1 SGHDT, CDR2 YYEEEE. The CDR3 spells CASSFRDTQYF. CDR3 DNA: TGTGCCAGCAGCTTTCGGGATACGCAGTATTTT. Combining the CDR3 with reference TRBV5-6 and TRBJ2-3 gives the whole variable domain DAGVTQSPTHLIKTRGQQVTLRCSPKSGHDTVSWYQQALGQGPQFIFQYYEEEERQRGNFPDRFSGHQFPNYSSELNVNALLLGDSALYLCASSFRDTQYFGPGTRLTVL.

This clonotype was counted many times. This chain connects TRBV4-3 to TRBJ2-2; TRBD2 matches 13 bases. The CDR3 contains 17 residues. V was clipped by 3 bases and J by 7 bases; unmatched bases: 8. CDR1 is LGHNA and CDR2 is YSLEER in the germline V gene. The CDR3 DNA sequence: TGCGCCAGCAGCCATGGACTAGCGGGAGATGAGGTCGGGGAGCTGTTTTTT. Protein: CASSHGLAGDEVGELFF.

This clonotype was counted at least ten times. CDR3 in DNA: TGTGCCAGCAGCCCAGGACCCTACGAGCAGTACTTC. It codes for CASSPGPYEQYF. This chain joins TRBV12-3 or TRBV12-4 and TRBJ2-7; no reliable D call. The CDR3 has 12 amino acids. V was shortened by 6 bases and J by 2 bases, with 8 bases between the two germline ends.

This clonotype was detected many times. The genes are TRBV5-1 and TRBJ1-1; D possibly corresponds to TRBD1 (5 bases). V was pared by 0 bases and J by 4 bases, with 10 bases between. The CDR3 has 14 amino acids. Germline lookup yields CDR1 SGHRS and CDR2 YFSETQ. The CDR3 loop is CASSLGQGPTEAFF. As DNA, the CDR3 is TGCGCCAGCAGCTTGGGGCAGGGTCCCACTGAAGCTTTCTTT. Variable domain in full (rest from reference TRBV5-1 and TRBJ1-1): KAGVTQTPRYLIKTRGQQVTLSCSPISGHRSVSWYQQTPGQGLQFLFEYFSETQRNKGNFPGRFSGRQFSNSRSEMNVSTLELGDSALYLCASSLGQGPTEAFFGQGTRLTVV.

The chain is built from TRBV6-2 or TRBV6-3 and TRBJ1-5, with D possibly matching TRBD1 (6 bases). The V end was cut by 5 bases, the J end by 1 base, with 18 bases between. The CDR3 totals 17 residues. Per germline, CDR1 MNHEY and CDR2 SVGEGT. In nucleotides, the CDR3 is TGTGCCAGCAGTCCCAACAGGGCCCAGTTCAGCAATCAGCCCCAGCATTTT. This codes for CASSPNRAQFSNQPQHF.

This clonotype was counted ten times or more. The rearrangement uses TRBV5-6 and TRBJ2-5; the D call may be TRBD1 or TRBD2 (5 bases each). CDR1 and CDR2 (germline): SGHDT, YYEEEE. V was trimmed by 0 bases and J by 5 bases, leaving 11 bases between them. CDR3 length: 14 amino acids. The CDR3 bases are TGTGCCAGCAGCTTGGGGACTTGGGGGGAGACCCAGTACTTC. Encoded protein: CASSLGTWGETQYF.

There are many counts of this clonotype. The chain links TRBV28 to TRBJ1-1; 8 nucleotides agree with TRBD1. The CDR3 is 16 residues long. Germline-derived CDR1 and CDR2 are MDHEN and SYDVKM. J was trimmed by 5 bases and V by 2 bases; bases with no gene match: 10. CDR3 sequence reads: CASSLPGGAGSTEAFF. The CDR3 DNA reads TGTGCCAGCAGTTTACCAGGGGGCGCGGGGTCTACTGAAGCTTTCTTT.

This clonotype was picked up many times. The rearrangement links TRBV12-3 or TRBV12-4 to TRBJ2-1; no firm D call. This CDR3 is 12 amino acids long. Trimming cost V 2 bases and J 8 bases, with 7 bases left between them. CDR3 in amino acids: CASSLRVHEQFF. The CDR3 DNA reads as TGTGCCAGCAGTTTACGGGTCCATGAGCAGTTCTTC.

This clonotype was seen at least ten times. The rearrangement uses TRBV7-3 and TRBJ2-7, with 7 bases fitting TRBD2. Germline CDR1 reads SGHTA; CDR2 reads FQGTGA. Trimming removed 5 bases from V and 4 bases from J; junction bases left unmatched: 11. The CDR3 is made up of 15 amino acids. CDR3 nucleotide sequence: TGTGCCAGCAGCCCGTCCGGGACTACTCCTTACGAGCAGTACTTC. This encodes CASSPSGTTPYEQYF.

This clonotype has a count of ten or more. The chain uses TRBV25-1 and TRBJ2-7; D is undetermined. This CDR3 is 13 amino acids long. V shed 5 bases and J shed 2 bases, with 10 bases lying between them. CDR1 and CDR2 from the germline V gene are MGHDK and SYGVNS. CDR3 residues: CASSLLGTYEQYF. The CDR3 nucleotides are TGTGCCAGCAGTTTGCTGGGAACCTACGAGCAGTACTTC.

In this sample, this clonotype turned up many times. The rearrangement links TRBV27 to TRBJ2-7; a weak D match, TRBD2 (6 bases). The germline CDR1 and CDR2 sequences are MNHEY and SMNVEV (reference sequence). V was shortened by 3 bases and J by 0 bases, with 15 bases between the two germline ends. The CDR3 runs to 16 residues. CDR3 nucleotides: TGTGCCAGCAGTTTGGTAGCTAGCGATAGCTCCTACGAGCAGTACTTC. It is translated as CASSLVASDSSYEQYF.